These T cell receptor beta chains were read from a single sample in a study of cytomegalovirus exposure and HLA in healthy donors. Only in-frame clones appear in the TCRdb table, and some are missing; sequencing was by immunoSEQ multiplex PCR. The sample totals some 48,000 clones. What was sequenced was PBMCs. Receptor source: a male donor in good health and CMV-seropositive. Each CDR3 is given with its conserved first and last residue. A D gene is named only where the DNA matches it firmly.

CASSLVGGSGGLFTDTQYF	TGTGCCAGCAGCTTGGTCGGGGGTAGCGGGGGGCTATTTACAGATACGCAGTATTTT	TRBV5-6	TRBJ2-3	TRBD2
CASSGTGAGANVLTF	TGCGCCAGCAGCGGGACAGGGGCTGGGGCCAACGTCCTGACTTTC	TRBV5-1	TRBJ2-6	TRBD1
CASSPFTWDSDQPQHF	TGTGCCAGCTCACCCTTCACTTGGGACAGTGATCAGCCCCAGCATTTT	TRBV18	TRBJ1-5	TRBD1
CASSQDSTPSSGNTIYF	TGCGCCAGCAGCCAAGATAGTACACCTAGCTCTGGAAACACCATATATTTT	TRBV4-3	TRBJ1-3	-
CASSTQQAEPNYGYTF	TGTGCCAGTAGTACCCAACAGGCAGAACCTAACTATGGCTACACCTTC	TRBV19	TRBJ1-2	-
CASSRTGGEAFF	TGTGCCAGCAGCCGCACGGGGGGTGAAGCTTTCTTT	TRBV13	TRBJ1-1	-
CASSQYSGGAGEQFF	TGCGCCAGCAGCCAATATAGCGGGGGGGCTGGTGAGCAGTTCTTC	TRBV4-3	TRBJ2-1	TRBD2
CASSRRQPTNEKLFF	TGTGCCAGCAGTAGAAGACAGCCAACTAATGAAAAACTGTTTTTT	TRBV6-5	TRBJ1-4	-
CASSGPGRDEQYF	TGTGCCAGTAGTGGACCGGGGAGGGATGAGCAGTACTTC	TRBV19	TRBJ2-7	TRBD2
CSGYSFMNTEAFF	TGCAGCGGATACAGCTTCATGAACACTGAAGCTTTCTTT	TRBV29-1	TRBJ1-1	-
CASSFGRSNEKLFF	TGTGCCAGCAGCTTTGGCAGAAGTAATGAAAAACTGTTTTTT	TRBV7-9	TRBJ1-4	-